Presented here are 30 T cell receptor beta chains from one specimen sequenced in a study of CD8 T cells in Susac syndrome. Random hexamers were used to reverse transcribe about 0.45 to 1 ug of RNA. TCRdb reanalysed the immunoSEQ multiplex PCR reads using MiXCR and keeps one entry per CDR3 protein. Seen here are over 350,000 distinct CDR3 sequences, around 85% observed once, and the top ten hold 0.12%. Sequences were obtained from CD8+ T cells from PBMCs. All receptors come from a human donor with multiple sclerosis.

The chain combines TRBV12-3 or TRBV12-4 with TRBJ2-3, with D possibly being TRBD2 (6 bases). The CDR3 length is 16 residues. Trimming left V 5 bases short and J 2 bases short, with 17 bases between. CDR3: CASSPSFSGFTDTQYF. The CDR3 DNA sequence: TGTGCCAGCAGTCCATCTTTTAGCGGATTCACAGATACGCAGTATTTT.

The chain combines TRBV30 with TRBJ1-6, with 11 bases fitting TRBD1. Germline-derived CDR1 and CDR2 are GTSNPN and SVGIG (reference sequence). V dropped 2 bases and J dropped 8; count of bases not matched to a gene: 2. The CDR3 length is 14 residues. The CDR3 bases are TGTGCCTGGAGTCGGGGACAGGGGGATTCACCCCTCCACTTT. Protein: CAWSRGQGDSPLHF.

The chain employs TRBV5-4 and TRBJ2-7; 10 nucleotides match TRBD1. The germline gives CDR1 SGHNT, CDR2 YYREEE (reference sequence). The CDR3 totals 15 residues. J gave up 6 bases and V 1 base, and 7 bases lay outside the gene matches. CDR3 in amino acids: CASSLTGTGDFEQYF. The CDR3, as DNA: TGTGCCAGCAGCTTGACCGGGACAGGGGATTTCGAGCAGTACTTC.

This rearrangement joins TRBV5-1 to TRBJ1-1; 7 bases map to TRBD1. This CDR3 spans 15 amino acids. V was clipped by 6 bases and J by 2 bases; unmatched bases: 10. CDR1 is SGHRS, CDR2 YFSETQ, per germline. CDR3 sequence (DNA): TGCGCCAGCACACTCAAGGAGGGGGCAAACACTGAAGCTTTCTTT. Its translation is CASTLKEGANTEAFF.

This clonotype was found a few times. V gene TRBV6-1 combines with J gene TRBJ2-7; a weak D match, TRBD2 (6 bases). The CDR3 covers 12 residues. Germline CDR1 is MNHNS and CDR2 is SASEGT. V gave up 6 bases and J gave up 5 bases, with 11 bases separating them. The CDR3 DNA sequence: TGTGCCAGCAGGGAGGACTACCACGAGCAGTACTTC. It is translated as CASREDYHEQYF.

The rearrangement uses TRBV4-1 and TRBJ1-1; TRBD1 is a possible D gene (5 bases). Trimming stripped 2 bases from V and 7 bases from J, with 17 bases between. Per the germline V gene, CDR1 is MGHRA and CDR2 is YSYEKL. The CDR3 contains 15 residues. The CDR3 here is CASSQSNGATSEAFF. The CDR3 DNA sequence: TGCGCCAGCAGCCAATCTAATGGGGCCACCAGTGAAGCTTTCTTT.

This chain connects TRBV25-1 to TRBJ1-4; 10 bases agree with TRBD1. Germline values: CDR1 MGHDK, CDR2 SYGVNS. The CDR3 is 15 residues long. Losses at the gene ends were 1 base for V and 8 bases for J; bases not matched to a gene: 4. This CDR3 reads CASSEWDRGREKLFF. In DNA, the CDR3 is TGTGCCAGCAGTGAATGGGACAGGGGAAGAGAAAAACTGTTTTTT.

The chain links TRBV29-1 to TRBJ2-7, with D unclear. The CDR3 loop spans 13 amino acids. Trimming left V 5 bases short and J 3 bases short, with 14 bases between. Germline CDR1 reads SQVTM; CDR2 reads ANQGSEA. The CDR3 DNA reads as TGCAGCGTTAGCTCAGAAGATCGCTACGAGCAGTACTTC. This translates into CSVSSEDRYEQYF.

The J gene is TRBJ2-7, the V gene TRBV12-3 or TRBV12-4, with D maybe TRBD1 (7 bases). This CDR3 region has 15 residues. The V end was cut by 4 bases, the J end by 3 bases, with 16 bases between. The CDR3 loop is CASSSWRQGLYEQYF. The CDR3 DNA is TGTGCCAGCAGTTCTTGGAGACAGGGACTCTACGAGCAGTACTTC.

This rearrangement joins TRBV6-5 to TRBJ2-3; possibly TRBD1 or TRBD2 for D (5 bases each). This CDR3 is 14 amino acids long. Germline lookup yields CDR1 MNHEY and CDR2 SVGAGI. V was cut by 10 bases and J by 0 bases, with 14 bases left in between. This CDR3 is CATRGVYSTDTQYF. DNA of the CDR3: TGTGCCACCCGAGGGGTTTATAGCACAGATACGCAGTATTTT.

The chain joins TRBV19 to TRBJ1-2, with 7 bases matching TRBD1. Trimming removed 7 bases from V and 5 bases from J; junction bases left unmatched: 7. Germline-derived CDR1 and CDR2 are LNHDA and SQIVND (reference sequence). CDR3 length equals 13 residues. This chain's CDR3 is CASMEDRAYGYTF. CDR3 bases: TGTGCCAGTATGGAAGACAGGGCTTATGGCTACACCTTC.

The rearrangement joins TRBV6-1 to TRBJ2-3; unclear D gene. This CDR3 contains 15 residues. The ends were cut back, 3 bases at V and 2 bases at J, with 12 bases in the middle. Germline V gives CDR1 MNHNS, CDR2 SASEGT. The DNA for the CDR3 is TGTGCCAGCAGTGAGGGCTCCCCGATCACAGATACGCAGTATTTT. The encoded protein is CASSEGSPITDTQYF.

This chain joins TRBV29-1 and TRBJ1-1; no clear D gene. The CDR3 spans 11 residues. The V gene lost 4 bases and the J gene lost 2 bases, with 5 bases spanning the gap. CDR1 is SQVTM, CDR2 ANQGSEA, per germline. The CDR3 nucleotides are TGCAGCGTTGGGACCAACACTGAAGCTTTCTTT. It specifies CSVGTNTEAFF.

The chain uses TRBV25-1 and TRBJ2-1; 8 bases agree with TRBD2. V trimming: 4 bases; J trimming: 10 bases; junction bases outside the gene matches: 12. Germline CDR1 reads MGHDK; CDR2 reads SYGVNS. This CDR3 is 15 amino acids long. Written as DNA, the CDR3 is TGTGCCAGCAGTGGTGGGCGGGAGGTCCTCAAAGAGCAGTTCTTC. Its protein product is CASSGGREVLKEQFF. Full variable domain (missing parts from reference TRBV25-1 and TRBJ2-1): EADIYQTPRYLVIGTGKKITLECSQTMGHDKMYWYQQDPGMELHLIHYSYGVNSTEKGDLSSESTVSRIRTEHFPLTLESARPSHTSQYLCASSGGREVLKEQFFGPGTRLTVL.

This clonotype was detected only once. The J gene is TRBJ1-4, the V gene TRBV12-5; D is possibly TRBD1 (5 bases). V was cut by 3 bases and J by 7 bases, with 24 bases left in between. Germline V gene lookup returns CDR1 LGHNT and CDR2 FRNRAP. The CDR3 length is 18 residues. The CDR3 nucleotides are TGTGCTAGTGGTTTTATCGCCGGGGGTCGGATGCCGAGTGAAAAACTGTTTTTT. It encodes CASGFIAGGRMPSEKLFF.

The V gene is TRBV20-1, the J gene TRBJ2-2, with D uncertain. V lost 2 bases and J 0 bases, leaving 7 bases between the germline ends. This CDR3 has 14 amino acids. Germline loops: CDR1 DFQATT, CDR2 SNEGSKA (reference sequence). The CDR3 region has the DNA TGCAGTGCTAGAATTGCTACGAACACCGGGGAGCTGTTTTTT. It translates to CSARIATNTGELFF.

This clonotype has a handful of counts. Its ends do not fully match the called genes, so a read error is possible. The chain couples TRBV20-1 to TRBJ2-7; the D is unclear. CDR1 and CDR2 (germline): DFQATT, SNEGSKA (reference sequence). The CDR3 is 13 residues long. The CDR3, as DNA: TGCAGTGCGCATGTCCGAACCTCCAACGAGCAGTACTTC. Translated, it gives CSAHVRTSNEQYF.

CDR3 sequence: CASSYRKPTSGGREADTQYF. Written as DNA, the CDR3 is TGTGCCAGCAGCTACCGTAAACCTACTAGCGGGGGGCGGGAAGCAGATACGCAGTATTTT. V usage is TRBV7-8 and J usage is TRBJ2-3; 12 bases align to TRBD2. V trimming: 4 bases; J trimming: 4 bases; junction bases outside the gene matches: 18. CDR3 size: 20 residues. Germline V gene data show CDR1 as SGHVS and CDR2 as FQNEAQ. The full variable domain, rest sourced from reference TRBV7-8 and TRBJ2-3, is GAGVSQSPRYKVAKRGQDVALRCDPISGHVSLFWYQQALGQGPEFLTYFQNEAQLDKSGLPSDRFFAERPEGSVSTLKIQRTQQEDSAVYLCASSYRKPTSGGREADTQYFGPGTRLTVL.

The CDR3 region is CASSDPGQGVHPEAFF. In nucleotides, the CDR3 is TGTGCCAGCAGTGACCCGGGACAGGGGGTTCATCCTGAAGCTTTCTTT. This rearrangement joins TRBV6-2 or TRBV6-3 to TRBJ1-1; TRBD1 matches 11 bases. Looked up from germline, CDR1 is MNHEY and CDR2 is SVGEGT. The CDR3 totals 16 residues. After removal of 5 bases from V and 6 bases from J, the junction contained 11 bases not matched to a gene.

The chain links TRBV12-3 or TRBV12-4 to TRBJ1-2; D remains unclear. CDR3 size: 16 residues. V was trimmed by 2 bases and J by 6 bases, leaving 19 bases between them. CDR3 protein: CASSLSPTSGGDGYTF. The CDR3 DNA sequence: TGTGCCAGCAGTTTATCTCCTACATCAGGCGGAGATGGCTACACCTTC.

This chain uses TRBV6-1 with TRBJ1-2, with 8 positions matching TRBD1. The length of the CDR3 is 15 residues. V trimming: 5 bases; J trimming: 6 bases; junction bases outside the gene matches: 11. The V gene's germline CDR1 is MNHNS and CDR2 SASEGT. DNA for the CDR3: TGTGCCAGCAGTTCCTGGGACAGGCATGCCGATGGCTACACCTTC. Protein sequence: CASSSWDRHADGYTF.

The rearrangement uses TRBV6-4 and TRBJ2-3; TRBD2 aligns across 16 bases. CDR1 and CDR2 from the germline V gene are MRHNA and SNTAGT. Trimming at V came to 2 bases and at J to 2 bases, leaving 1 base not matched to a gene. This CDR3 contains 17 residues. CDR3 coding DNA: TGTGCCAGCAGTGACGGGACTAGCGGGGGGGCCACAGATACGCAGTATTTT. Translating gives CASSDGTSGGATDTQYF.

The chain is built from TRBV15 and TRBJ2-7, with D perhaps given as TRBD1 or TRBD2 (6 bases each). The germline CDR1 and CDR2 sequences are LNHNV and YYDKDF (reference sequence). This CDR3 spans 22 amino acids. Trimming left V 5 bases short and J 2 bases short, with 37 bases between. CDR3: CATSQMGGGEGQRGWVPYEQYF. The CDR3 DNA sequence: TGTGCCACCAGCCAGATGGGGGGCGGGGAAGGCCAAAGGGGTTGGGTCCCCTACGAGCAGTACTTC.

The rearrangement links TRBV6-5 to TRBJ2-3, with TRBD1 matching 7 bases. Trimming cost V 0 bases and J 5 bases; bases outside gene matches: 11. There are 17 residues in the CDR3. Germline CDR1 and CDR2: MNHEY and SVGAGI. CDR3 coding DNA: TGTGCCAGCAGTTACTCGCAGGGGGAAGGATTCAGAGATACGCAGTATTTT. Residues: CASSYSQGEGFRDTQYF.

As to this clonotype: At one end, the junction sequence differs from germline, possibly due to a read error. The genes are TRBV15 and TRBJ1-2; tentative D call: TRBD1 (5 bases). The germline gives CDR1 LNHNV, CDR2 YYDKDF (reference sequence). CDR3 size: 17 residues. The CDR3 is CATSGDALVKGDYGYTF. The CDR3 coding sequence is TGTGCCACCAGCGGAGATGCCCTCGTGAAAGGGGATTATGGCTACACCTTC.

This sequence joins TRBV29-1 and TRBJ2-5, with no clear D. Germline lookup yields CDR1 SQVTM and CDR2 ANQGSEA. The V end lost 7 bases, the J end lost 5 bases, and 20 bases lay between the germline ends. The CDR3 loop spans 14 amino acids. CDR3 nucleotide sequence: TGCAGCGCCCCCCGACGGCTAGAGGACGAGACCCAGTACTTC. This encodes CSAPRRLEDETQYF.

This chain joins TRBV2 and TRBJ1-1; D gene ambiguous. V gave up 6 bases and J gave up 1 base, with 15 bases separating them. There are 15 residues in the CDR3. Germline V lookup: CDR1 SNHLY, CDR2 FYNNEI. The CDR3 here is CASRDMSGPNTEAFF. The CDR3 bases are TGTGCCAGCAGGGATATGAGCGGTCCGAACACTGAAGCTTTCTTT.

This rearrangement joins TRBV20-1 to TRBJ2-5, with D possibly matching TRBD1 (5 bases). Trimming removed 3 bases at V and 2 bases at J, with 13 bases between. CDR1 is DFQATT, CDR2 SNEGSKA, per germline (reference sequence). The CDR3 runs 14 residues. DNA for the CDR3: TGCAGTGCTAGTATGACAGAACCTCAAGAGACCCAGTACTTC. This codes for CSASMTEPQETQYF.

This chain connects TRBV21-1 to TRBJ2-5; the table names TRBD1, a call not compared with the DNA. TRBV21-1 is classified as a pseudogene. The CDR3 spans 15 residues. The DNA for the CDR3 is TGTGCCAGCAGCACTATACAGGGTATTACAGAGACCCAGTACTTC. Its protein product is CASSTIQGITETQYF.

The chain joins TRBV7-9 to TRBJ2-7, with D hard to call. The CDR3 covers 12 residues. V lost 1 base and J 7 bases, leaving 8 bases between the germline ends. Per the germline V gene, CDR1 is SEHNR and CDR2 is FQNEAQ (reference sequence). The CDR3 here is CASSLDDGEQYF. The CDR3 region has the DNA TGTGCCAGCAGCTTAGATGACGGAGAGCAGTACTTC.